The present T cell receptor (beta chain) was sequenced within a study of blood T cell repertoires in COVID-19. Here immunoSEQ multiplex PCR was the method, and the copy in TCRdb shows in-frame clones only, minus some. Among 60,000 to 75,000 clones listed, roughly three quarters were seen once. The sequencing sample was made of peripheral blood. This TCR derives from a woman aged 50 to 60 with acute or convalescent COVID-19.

The DNA of the CDR3 is TGTGCCAGCAGTGACGACAGGGCGGCCTACGAGCAGTACTTC. This encodes CASSDDRAAYEQYF. This chain joins TRBV25-1 and TRBJ2-7; 7 bases map to TRBD1. The CDR3 is 14 amino acids. Germline-derived CDR1 and CDR2 are MGHDK and SYGVNS. The ends lost 3 bases at V and 2 bases at J; junction bases unmatched: 4.